Included here is one T cell receptor (beta chain) sequence, with context. The target of this receptor is not known. It has no much larger one-base neighbor in the sample; base qualities were not kept. This record belongs to a study of molecular identifiers for immune sequencing clone quantification (dated by TCRdb to 2016 to 2019). For the wider study: For a replicate experiment, RNA from approximately 20,000 or 100,000 naive CD8 T cells was divided into five aliquots, and four of the five aliquots were sequenced. CD8 T cells were used in a methods study to benchmark molecular-identifier clustering-based TCR repertoire sequencing (MIDCIRS) and TCR RNA copy counting.

Libraries were built with PCR. TCRdb lists the instrument as NextSeq 500. Bulk TCR libraries were made following a previously described method, with the TCR primers given in Table S5. Purification of total RNA was performed with the Qiagen AllPrep DNA/RNA kit. Before analysis, reads from multiple sequencing runs of one library were combined. As for the original processing: Reads were retained only if their TCR constant sequence matched exactly, and those retained reads were trimmed to 150 nt and grouped according to their 12-nt molecular barcodes. Reads in each barcode group were sub-clustered using a 15% Levenshtein threshold, and a quality-weighted consensus sequence was built for each RNA molecule. Non-functional sequences were discarded, and so were lower-count sequences lying one edit away from another sequence. On the basis of fitting two negative binomial distributions, barcode sub-clusters with fewer than 20% of the maximum read count were discarded. The public reads were quality trimmed at Q25 with fastp and then assembled into clones with MiXCR by TCRdb, keeping productive beta chains. Rows with a matching CDR3 protein are joined into one entry that keeps the most common DNA and genes. The V and J calls, along with clone size, are taken from TCRdb and not from the paper's own processing. The sample includes about 98,000 distinct CDR3 sequences, with 30% to 45% observed a single time. 9.7% of the sample belongs to the ten largest clones.

Libraries of naive CD8 T cells were built from around 18,000 to 910,000 sorted cells, with 10%, 30% or 50% of the purified RNA used. Naive CD8 T cells, defined as CD8+CD4-CCR7+CD45RA+, were FACS-sorted into RLT Plus buffer on a BD FACSAria II. Detection sensitivity was tested by spiking Jurkat RNA equal to roughly ten TCR copies' worth into samples containing about 18,000-1,000,000 naive CD8 T cells. CD8 T cells were enriched with RosetteSep CD8+ T Cell Enrichment Cocktail and Ficoll-Paque, followed by ACK red cell lysis. CDR1 and CDR2 are read off the germline V gene as SNHLY and FYNNEI. Cut back by 8 bases and 0 bases, the V and J ends lie 5 bases apart. Its CDR3 holds 12 amino acids, cysteine through phenylalanine. Only CDR3 DNA is held: 36 bases, read in frame from base 1. General study outcomes and caveats: In CMV-specific effector cells, clones with more than 20 RNA copies accounted for over 97% of molecules, whereas in naive cells such clones accounted for under 1%. Even against a background of some 1 million naive CD8 T cells, spiked-in Jurkat TCR RNA amounting to a single cell's worth was reported to be detectable. The naive libraries included spiked-in Jurkat TCR RNA (about ten copies' worth), and this RNA is not part of the donor repertoire. Modeling indicated about 3 TCR RNA copies recovered per cell, compared with about ten by digital PCR, which implies a capture efficiency of around 31%. When barcode sub-clustering was left out, chimeric consensus sequences inflated TCR diversity, with chimeras reaching as high as 47%. Highly expanded clone sizes could be underestimated if identical TCR molecules share a barcode.

Sequenced input: naive CD8+ T cells from blood, with Jurkat cell RNA spiked in. Reading the label with the study, this specimen's cell subset or site is: FACS-sorted CD8+CD4-CCR7+CD45RA+ naive T cells. The sequence derives from a human donor in good health. Some libraries in this study had Jurkat cell RNA spiked in. Recombination joined TRBV2 with TRBJ2-1, with TRBD2 tentatively as D gene (5 bases match). The base sequence is TGTGCCAGCGGGAGCTCCTACAATGAGCAGTTCTTC. It translates as CASGSSYNEQFF.